This TCR beta chain was recovered during a study of cytomegalovirus exposure and HLA in healthy donors. PCR employed 60 Vbeta and 13 Jbeta primers. Clones were read by immunoSEQ multiplex PCR, and TCRdb kept only the in-frame ones, dropping some. In the table there are 170,000 or so clones, roughly 86% of which are singletons. Study-level findings and limits: Indistinguishable V segments such as TRBV6-2 and TRBV6-3 were excluded. A highly shared variant cluster was judged a likely technical artifact.

This CDR3 contains 17 residues. V lost 4 bases to trimming and J lost 0 bases; unmatched junction nucleotides: 12. In germline, CDR1 is SGHNT, CDR2 YYREEE (reference sequence). With respect to this clone: What it binds is unknown.

The sequence was obtained from a girl aged 10-17 years in good health and CMV-seropositive. The sample comprised PBMCs. The rearrangement uses TRBV5-4 and TRBJ1-1, with 7 bases matching TRBD1. The CDR3 bases are TGTGCCAGCAGCCAAGACCGGACAGGAAACATGAACACTGAAGCTTTCTTT. Protein product: CASSQDRTGNMNTEAFF. Full variable domain (missing parts from reference TRBV5-4 and TRBJ1-1): ETGVTQSPTHLIKTRGQQVTLRCSSQSGHNTVSWYQQALGQGPQFIFQYYREEENGRGNFPPRFSGLQFPNYSSELNVNALELDDSALYLCASSQDRTGNMNTEAFFGQGTRLTVV.